The 27 T cell receptor beta chains reported below all come from one sample, sequenced in a study of OX40 agonist ivuxolimab in advanced cancers. TCRdb's table, derived via immunoSEQ multiplex PCR, lists solely in-frame clones and lacks some. The sample contains about 20,000 clones, 65% to 85% of which appear only once. Sequencing used CD4+ or CD8+ T cells sorted from blood, obtained in a trial of the OX40 agonist ivuxolimab. These receptor sequences come from an adult with an advanced solid tumor such as melanoma, head and neck, liver or kidney cancer.

This clone has more than one count but fewer than ten. V and J are TRBV13 and TRBJ2-1, with 11 bases matching TRBD1. After removal of 4 bases from V and 5 bases from J, the junction contained 4 bases not matched to a gene. Looked up from germline, CDR1 is PRHDT and CDR2 is FYEKMQ (reference sequence). The CDR3 sequence is 15 residues long. CDR3 loop: CASSSGTGGHNEQFF. The CDR3, as DNA: TGTGCCAGCAGCTCCGGGACAGGGGGACACAATGAGCAGTTCTTC. Drawing the rest from reference TRBV13 and TRBJ2-1, the complete variable domain is AAGVIQSPRHLIKEKRETATLKCYPIPRHDTVYWYQQGPGQDPQFLISFYEKMQSDKGSIPDRFSAQQFSDYHSELNMSSLELGDSALYFCASSSGTGGHNEQFFGPGTRLTVL.

V gene TRBV10-2 combines with J gene TRBJ1-1; 7 nucleotides match TRBD1. The CDR3 has 16 amino acids. Germline V gene data show CDR1 as WSHSY and CDR2 as SAAADI. Trimming cost V 3 bases and J 4 bases; bases outside gene matches: 11. In DNA, the CDR3 is TGCGCCAGCAGTGAAGCACAGGGGAGAATCGGCACTGAAGCTTTCTTT. Amino acid sequence: CASSEAQGRIGTEAFF.

The chain recombines TRBV4-1 with TRBJ2-1, with 13 positions matching TRBD2. This CDR3 is built from 15 residues. In germline, CDR1 is MGHRA, CDR2 YSYEKL. V was clipped by 4 bases and J by 10 bases; unmatched bases: 7. CDR3 amino acids: CASSPTSGGAGEQFF. The CDR3 region has the DNA TGCGCCAGCAGCCCCACTAGCGGGGGGGCCGGGGAGCAGTTCTTC.

The V call is TRBV4-1, the J call TRBJ2-2; TRBD1 or TRBD2 may be the D gene (5 bases each). This CDR3 spans 14 amino acids. Looked up from germline, CDR1 is MGHRA and CDR2 is YSYEKL. V lost 4 bases and J 2 bases, leaving 8 bases between the germline ends. The CDR3 reads CASSPGPNTGELFF. CDR3 in DNA: TGCGCCAGCAGCCCGGGACCAAACACCGGGGAGCTGTTTTTT.

As regards this clone: The junction departs from the called germline gene at one end, perhaps through a read error. In DNA, the CDR3 is TGTGCTAGCAGCCCGGGGACAGGGGGCGCGAACACTGAAGCTTTCTTT. Translation: CASSPGTGGANTEAFF. The chain carries TRBV7-7 and TRBJ1-1, with TRBD1 identical over 12 bases. From germline, CDR1 is SSHAT and CDR2 FNYEAQ (reference sequence). The CDR3 has 16 amino acids.

This chain connects TRBV7-6 to TRBJ2-7; tentative D call: TRBD1 (5 bases). Germline V gene data show CDR1 as SGHVS and CDR2 as FNYEAQ. The CDR3 contains 13 residues. Trimming stripped 3 bases from V and 5 bases from J, with 11 bases between. The CDR3 loop reads CASSFRPQDEQYF. CDR3 DNA: TGTGCCAGCAGCTTCCGTCCACAGGACGAGCAGTACTTC.

The chain uses TRBV28 and TRBJ1-2, with 9 bases that match TRBD1. The CDR3 length is 16 residues. V gave up 7 bases and J gave up 4 bases; unmatched junction bases: 13. The germline V gene has CDR1 MDHEN and CDR2 SYDVKM. CDR3 in DNA: TGTGCCAGCAAGAATGAGGGGACAGGGCCAGTCTATGGCTACACCTTC. Protein product: CASKNEGTGPVYGYTF.

The chain couples TRBV11-2 to TRBJ1-1; 9 nucleotides match TRBD1. V lost 2 bases to trimming and J lost 8 bases; unmatched junction nucleotides: 6. The CDR3 has 14 amino acids. Germline V gene data show CDR1 as SGHAT and CDR2 as FQNNGV. The CDR3: CASSLFAGTGEAFF. Written as DNA, the CDR3 is TGTGCCAGCAGCTTATTCGCCGGGACAGGGGAAGCTTTCTTT.

The V and J genes are TRBV9 and TRBJ2-4, with D possibly matching TRBD1 (5 bases). This CDR3 spans 15 amino acids. V gave up 0 bases and J gave up 1 base, with 8 bases separating them. The germline V gene has CDR1 SGDLS and CDR2 YYNGEE. This CDR3 is CASSVAAGAKNIQYF. The CDR3 DNA reads TGTGCCAGCAGCGTAGCTGCAGGGGCCAAAAACATTCAGTACTTC. The full variable domain, with the rest looked up from reference TRBV9 and TRBJ2-4, is DSGVTQTPKHLITATGQRVTLRCSPRSGDLSVYWYQQSLDQGLQFLIQYYNGEERAKGNILERFSAQQFPDLHSELNLSSLELGDSALYFCASSVAAGAKNIQYFGAGTRLSVL.

A few counts support this clone. The chain employs TRBV19 and TRBJ1-1; weak D call: TRBD1 (6 bases). Germline V gene lookup returns CDR1 LNHDA and CDR2 SQIVND (reference sequence). This CDR3 has 15 amino acids. V lost 7 bases and J 4 bases, leaving 19 bases between the germline ends. The CDR3 reads CASIIGGGLRTEAFF. CDR3 in DNA: TGTGCCAGTATCATAGGGGGGGGCCTACGCACTGAAGCTTTCTTT.

This clone is deemed medium-sized. At one end, the junction sequence differs from germline, possibly due to a read error. The same CDR3 can be traced to other DNA sequences in this sample. The chain joins TRBV29-1 to TRBJ2-1, with a possible D match to TRBD2 (7 bases). The CDR3 contains 18 residues. The germline V gene has CDR1 SQVTM and CDR2 ANQGSEA. The CDR3 is CRVEGGGGAGGSYNEQFF. CDR3 sequence (DNA): TGCCGCGTTGAAGGGGGGGGAGGGGCAGGAGGTTCCTACAATGAGCAGTTCTTC.

This clone was recorded a few times. CDR3 region: CASSYGGGGADTQYF. The DNA for the CDR3 is TGTGCCAGCAGTTACGGCGGCGGGGGGGCAGATACGCAGTATTTT. The genes are TRBV6-5 and TRBJ2-3; 9 positions agree with TRBD2. The CDR3 totals 15 residues. CDR1 is MNHEY, CDR2 SVGAGI, per germline. The junction had 4 bases not matched to a gene; V was cut back by 2 bases and J by 4 bases.

V usage is TRBV4-1 and J usage is TRBJ2-7; a weak D match, TRBD1 (6 bases). From germline, CDR1 is MGHRA and CDR2 YSYEKL. Trimming left V 0 bases short and J 7 bases short, with 16 bases between. The CDR3 extends over 15 amino acids. CDR3 in amino acids: CASSQERTAQGEQYF. The CDR3, as DNA: TGCGCCAGCAGCCAAGAGAGGACAGCCCAAGGGGAGCAGTACTTC.

This chain connects TRBV29-1 to TRBJ2-7; D is possibly TRBD1 (5 bases). The CDR3 has 13 residues. Germline values: CDR1 SQVTM, CDR2 ANQGSEA. Trimming cost V 7 bases and J 5 bases, with 18 bases left between them. CDR3 bases: TGCAGCGGATCGACAGACGCTAGGGACGAGCAGTACTTC. Translated: CSGSTDARDEQYF.

V is TRBV7-9 and J is TRBJ1-5, with D perhaps matching TRBD1 (6 bases). Looked up from germline, CDR1 is SEHNR and CDR2 is FQNEAQ (reference sequence). This CDR3 is 14 amino acids long. V gave up 5 bases and J gave up 6 bases, with 14 bases separating them. For the CDR3, the DNA is TGTGCCAGCAGCGGAGGGGGTCTCGGTCAGCCCCAGCATTTT. Its protein is CASSGGGLGQPQHF.

The chain recombines TRBV7-2 with TRBJ2-3; 7 bases are shared with TRBD2. This CDR3 is built from 13 residues. The V gene's germline CDR1 is SGHTA and CDR2 FQGNSA. J lost 6 bases, V lost 7 bases, and 7 bases had no gene match. CDR3 nucleotides: TGTGCCAGCACCCCAGCGGGGATGGATACGCAGTATTTT. It encodes CASTPAGMDTQYF.

The chain recombines TRBV6-5 with TRBJ2-7; 7 positions agree with TRBD1. The CDR3 has 15 residues. Germline V gene lookup returns CDR1 MNHEY and CDR2 SVGAGI. V shed 5 bases and J 7 bases; nucleotides not matched to a gene: 14. CDR3 protein: CASSPSGGYLHEQYF. The CDR3 nucleotides are TGTGCCAGCAGTCCCTCAGGGGGTTATCTACATGAGCAGTACTTC.

This clone came up a few times. V and J are TRBV6-6 and TRBJ2-3; perhaps TRBD1 as D (6 bases). Trimming left V 6 bases short and J 8 bases short, with 15 bases between. This CDR3 spans 13 amino acids. Germline values: CDR1 MNHNY, CDR2 SVGAGI (reference sequence). The CDR3 DNA is TGTGCCAGCAGAGAGGGGGTCACTGTTACGCAGTATTTT. Amino acid sequence: CASREGVTVTQYF.

This chain's CDR3 is CASSTLAGDTQYF. Here the CDR3 DNA reads TGTGCCAGCAGCACATTGGCCGGGGATACGCAGTATTTT. The chain links TRBV9 to TRBJ2-3, with unresolved D. Germline assignment: CDR1 SGDLS and CDR2 YYNGEE. The CDR3 runs to 13 residues. Trimming removed 4 bases from V and 6 bases from J, with 12 bases in between. The full variable domain, with the rest looked up from reference TRBV9 and TRBJ2-3, is DSGVTQTPKHLITATGQRVTLRCSPRSGDLSVYWYQQSLDQGLQFLIQYYNGEERAKGNILERFSAQQFPDLHSELNLSSLELGDSALYFCASSTLAGDTQYFGPGTRLTVL.

The chain uses TRBV4-3 and TRBJ2-6; D is undetermined. Trimming stripped 6 bases from V and 0 bases from J, with 15 bases between. The CDR3 covers 17 residues. Germline V gene lookup returns CDR1 LGHNA and CDR2 YSLEER. The chain's CDR3 is CASSAEGFSSGANVLTF. The CDR3 DNA reads TGCGCCAGCAGTGCCGAAGGATTCAGCTCTGGGGCCAACGTCCTGACTTTC.

The V call is TRBV29-1, the J call TRBJ2-3; no firm D call. The CDR3 consists of 13 residues. V dropped 7 bases and J dropped 0 bases, with 11 bases sitting between them. Germline lookup yields CDR1 SQVTM and CDR2 ANQGSEA. The CDR3 region has the DNA TGCAGCGGCTGGACGCGGAGCACAGATACGCAGTATTTT. Translation: CSGWTRSTDTQYF.

The gene calls are TRBV7-3 and TRBJ2-7; 11 bases are shared with TRBD2. This CDR3 is built from 16 residues. Germline V lookup: CDR1 SGHTA, CDR2 FQGTGA. V dropped 3 bases and J dropped 3; count of bases not matched to a gene: 7. CDR3: CASSFLASGGLYEQYF. CDR3 DNA sequence: TGTGCCAGCAGCTTTTTGGCTAGCGGGGGGCTCTACGAGCAGTACTTC.

This clone was seen more than once but under ten times. Mismatch with germline at one junction end may stem from a read error. The chain uses TRBV5-1 and TRBJ2-7; 10 nucleotides agree with TRBD1. The CDR3 totals 13 residues. Germline assignment: CDR1 SGHRS and CDR2 YFSETQ. The CDR3 loop is CASSLGTGDEQYF. The CDR3 DNA reads as TGTGCCAGCAGCTTAGGGACAGGGGACGAGCAGTACTTC.

This chain connects TRBV27 to TRBJ2-1, with D unresolved. V lost 5 bases to trimming and J lost 6 bases, with 11 bases between them. Germline V CDR1 and CDR2: MNHEY, SMNVEV (reference sequence). The CDR3 loop spans 13 amino acids. CDR3 in amino acids: CASSLTAANEQFF. As DNA, the CDR3 is TGTGCCAGCAGTCTCACGGCCGCCAATGAGCAGTTCTTC.

The CDR3 DNA reads TGTGCCAGCAGCGTAGCGCCTGGACAGGGCGGGGAAAAACTGTTTTTT. The encoded protein is CASSVAPGQGGEKLFF. This chain uses TRBV9 with TRBJ1-4, with 8 positions matching TRBD1. The CDR3 consists of 16 residues. After removal of 0 bases from V and 8 bases from J, the junction contained 9 bases not matched to a gene. Per germline, CDR1 SGDLS and CDR2 YYNGEE.

J is TRBJ1-5 and V is TRBV28; D is unresolved. The CDR3 consists of 16 residues. Trimming took 5 bases from V and 0 from J, leaving 14 bases between them. Germline CDR1 is MDHEN and CDR2 is SYDVKM. The CDR3 bases are TGTGCCAGCAGTGGGATAGCCCTCTATAGCAATCAGCCCCAGCATTTT. As protein: CASSGIALYSNQPQHF.

The CDR3 region is CASSLETSGSPYEQYF. CDR3 bases: TGTGCCAGCAGCTTAGAGACTAGCGGCTCCCCCTACGAGCAGTACTTC. This chain connects TRBV7-9 to TRBJ2-7, with 9 bases lining up with TRBD2. Per germline, CDR1 SEHNR and CDR2 FQNEAQ (reference sequence). Trimming at V came to 1 base and at J to 2 bases, leaving 6 bases not matched to a gene. The CDR3 consists of 16 residues.